The TCR beta chain described here comes from a study of cytomegalovirus exposure and HLA in healthy donors. PCR primers comprised 60 Vbeta and 13 Jbeta primers. The method was immunoSEQ multiplex PCR; TCRdb's version includes in-frame clones alone and lacks a portion of them. Of 180,000 or so clones in the sample, 82% were seen once. Per germline, CDR1 SEHNR and CDR2 FQNEAQ (reference sequence). CDR3 length: 19 residues. Trimming removed 2 bases from V and 4 bases from J, with 24 bases in between. This chain uses TRBV7-9 with TRBJ2-1, with D perhaps TRBD1 (6 bases). The sequence was collected from a boy younger than 10 in good health and CMV-seronegative. Specimen: PBMCs. The CDR3 nucleotides are TGTGCCAGCAGCTTATCCCCCACCGGTCGGGACACTATATACAATGAGCAGTTCTTC. This sequence encodes CASSLSPTGRDTIYNEQFF.